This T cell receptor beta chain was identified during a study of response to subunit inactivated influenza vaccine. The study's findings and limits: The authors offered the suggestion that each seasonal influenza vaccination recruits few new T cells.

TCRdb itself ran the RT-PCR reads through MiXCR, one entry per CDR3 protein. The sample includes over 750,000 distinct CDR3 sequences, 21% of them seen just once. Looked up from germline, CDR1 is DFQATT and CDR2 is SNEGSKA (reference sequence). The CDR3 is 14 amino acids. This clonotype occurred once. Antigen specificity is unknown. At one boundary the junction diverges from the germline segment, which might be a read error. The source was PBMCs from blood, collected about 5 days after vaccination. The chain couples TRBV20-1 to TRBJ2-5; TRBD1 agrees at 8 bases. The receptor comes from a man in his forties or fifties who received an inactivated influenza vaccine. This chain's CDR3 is CSAGHQGAEETHYF. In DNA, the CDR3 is TGCAGTGCCGGCCACCAGGGGGCGGAGGAGACCCACTACTTC.